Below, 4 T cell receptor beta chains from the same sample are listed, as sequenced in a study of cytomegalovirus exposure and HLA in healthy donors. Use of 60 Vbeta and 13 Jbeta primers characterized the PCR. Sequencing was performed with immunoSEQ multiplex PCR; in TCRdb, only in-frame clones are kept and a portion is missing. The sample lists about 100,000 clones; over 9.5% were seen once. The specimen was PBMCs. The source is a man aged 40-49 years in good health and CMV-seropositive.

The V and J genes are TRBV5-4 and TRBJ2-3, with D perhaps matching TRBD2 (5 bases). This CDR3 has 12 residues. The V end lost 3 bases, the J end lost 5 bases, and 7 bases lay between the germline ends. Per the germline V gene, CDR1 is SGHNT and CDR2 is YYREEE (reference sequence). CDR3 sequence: CASSSREDTQYF. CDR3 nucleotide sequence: TGTGCCAGCAGCTCTCGGGAAGATACGCAGTATTTT.

CDR3 bases: TGTGCCAGCAGCGTAGGCACCCAGGGGGATACGCAGTATTTT. Protein: CASSVGTQGDTQYF. The chain has TRBV9 and TRBJ2-3, with D possibly matching TRBD1 (6 bases). The V gene lost 0 bases and the J gene lost 6 bases, with 11 bases spanning the gap. Germline CDR1 SGDLS, CDR2 YYNGEE. The CDR3 totals 14 residues.

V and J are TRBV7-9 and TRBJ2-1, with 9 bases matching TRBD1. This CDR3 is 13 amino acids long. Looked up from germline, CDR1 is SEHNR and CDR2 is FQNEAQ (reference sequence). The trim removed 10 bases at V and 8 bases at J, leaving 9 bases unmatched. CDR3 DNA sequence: TGTGCCACTCCGGACAGGGGTCTGGATGAGCAGTTCTTC. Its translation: CATPDRGLDEQFF. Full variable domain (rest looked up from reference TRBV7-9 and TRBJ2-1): DTGVSQNPRHKITKRGQNVTFRCDPISEHNRLYWYRQTLGQGPEFLTYFQNEAQLEKSRLLSDRFSAERPKGSFSTLEIQRTEQGDSAMYLCATPDRGLDEQFFGPGTRLTVL.

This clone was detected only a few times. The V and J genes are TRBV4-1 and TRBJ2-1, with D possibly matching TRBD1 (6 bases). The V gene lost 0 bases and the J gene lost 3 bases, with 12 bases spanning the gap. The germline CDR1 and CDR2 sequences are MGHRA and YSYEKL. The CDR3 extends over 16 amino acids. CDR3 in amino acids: CASSQEWRTDYNEQFF. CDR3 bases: TGCGCCAGCAGCCAAGAGTGGAGGACAGACTACAATGAGCAGTTCTTC.